The T cell receptor (beta chain) under discussion was sequenced for a study of CD8 T cells in Susac syndrome. In the study overall: When blood was collected, patients with Susac syndrome were therapy-naive, were taking corticosteroids, or were receiving intravenous immunoglobulin alone. Whole-study results and caveats: Repertoires of Susac syndrome CD4+ T cells lacked clonal expansion.

TEMRA cells underwent FACS enrichment and CD8+ and CD4+ T cells underwent negative isolation. V was clipped by 5 bases and J by 0 bases; unmatched bases: 3. There are 15 residues in the CDR3. Per germline, CDR1 SGHRS and CDR2 YFSETQ. RNA, at roughly 0.5 to 1 ug, was reverse transcribed with random hexamers. Amplification of TCR beta CDR3 by immunoSEQ multiplex PCR spanned 54 Vbeta and 13 Jbeta. TCRdb re-analysed the immunoSEQ multiplex PCR reads in MiXCR, keeping a single row per CDR3 protein. The table has 150,000 to 200,000 distinct CDR3 sequences, approximately 95% seen once. Turning to this clonotype: Its specificity is unknown.

The V call is TRBV5-1, the J call TRBJ2-3; 10 nucleotides match TRBD2. The sequencing sample was made of CD4+ T cells from PBMCs. The clonotype comes from a human donor with Susac syndrome. The CDR3, as DNA: TGCGCCAGCAGACCTAGCGGGGGCAGCACAGATACGCAGTATTTT. Protein product: CASRPSGGSTDTQYF.